This note documents a single T cell receptor (beta chain) sequence. Repertoires were generated with immunoSEQ multiplex PCR, while TCRdb's copy carries only in-frame clones and drops some. The table includes 170,000 or so clones, around 87% detected once. The sample comes from a study of blood T cell repertoires in COVID-19. Losses at the gene ends were 4 bases for V and 2 bases for J; bases not matched to a gene: 2. This CDR3 has 15 residues. CDR1 and CDR2 (germline): SGHRS, YFSETQ. The receptor's source is a woman in her 70s with COVID-19, enrolled during active disease. Sample: peripheral blood. The chain joins TRBV5-1 to TRBJ2-6; 8 bases agree with TRBD1. CDR3 coding DNA: TGCGCCAGCAGCCAGGACAGGGCTGGGGCCAACGTCCTGACTTTC. Its protein product is CASSQDRAGANVLTF.